This T cell receptor beta chain was sequenced during a study of blood T cell repertoires in COVID-19. The data were produced by immunoSEQ multiplex PCR, yet TCRdb's version contains in-frame clones alone and is incomplete. This sample has about 160,000 clones, with 81% found just once. The CDR3 totals 15 residues. With V trimmed by 7 bases and J by 3 bases, 11 bases remained unmatched. From germline, CDR1 is SGHRS and CDR2 YFSETQ. This sequence was found in a man aged 55 to 69 with active or convalescent COVID-19. V usage is TRBV5-1 and J usage is TRBJ2-7, with 9 bases aligning to TRBD1. The sample comprised peripheral blood. Here the CDR3 reads CASLQRPGQGYEQYF. Here the CDR3 DNA reads TGCGCCAGCTTGCAAAGACCGGGACAGGGCTACGAGCAGTACTTC. The full variable domain, rest sourced from reference TRBV5-1 and TRBJ2-7, is KAGVTQTPRYLIKTRGQQVTLSCSPISGHRSVSWYQQTPGQGLQFLFEYFSETQRNKGNFPGRFSGRQFSNSRSEMNVSTLELGDSALYLCASLQRPGQGYEQYFGPGTRLTVT.